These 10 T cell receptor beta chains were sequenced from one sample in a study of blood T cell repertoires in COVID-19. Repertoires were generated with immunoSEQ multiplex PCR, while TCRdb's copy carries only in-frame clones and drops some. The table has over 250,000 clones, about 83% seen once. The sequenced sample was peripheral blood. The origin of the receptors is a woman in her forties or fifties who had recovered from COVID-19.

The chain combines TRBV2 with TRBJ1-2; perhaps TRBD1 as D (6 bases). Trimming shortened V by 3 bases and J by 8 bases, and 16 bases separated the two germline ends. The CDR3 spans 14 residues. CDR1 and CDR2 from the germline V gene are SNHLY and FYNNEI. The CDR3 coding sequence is TGTGCCAGCAGTGAGGTTGGCAGGGGTAAAGGCTACACCTTC. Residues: CASSEVGRGKGYTF.

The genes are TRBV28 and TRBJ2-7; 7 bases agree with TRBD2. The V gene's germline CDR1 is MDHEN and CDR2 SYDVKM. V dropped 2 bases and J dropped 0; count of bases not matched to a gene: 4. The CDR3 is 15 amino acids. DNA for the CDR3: TGTGCCAGCAGTTTAATGTGGGAGGGCTCCTACGAGCAGTACTTC. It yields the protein CASSLMWEGSYEQYF.

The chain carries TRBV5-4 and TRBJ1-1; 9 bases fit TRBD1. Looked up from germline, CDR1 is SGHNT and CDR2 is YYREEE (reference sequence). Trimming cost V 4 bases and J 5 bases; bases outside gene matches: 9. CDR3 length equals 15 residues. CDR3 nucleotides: TGTGCCAGCAGCGAAGCACAGGGGGCCGGAACTGAAGCTTTCTTT. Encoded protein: CASSEAQGAGTEAFF.

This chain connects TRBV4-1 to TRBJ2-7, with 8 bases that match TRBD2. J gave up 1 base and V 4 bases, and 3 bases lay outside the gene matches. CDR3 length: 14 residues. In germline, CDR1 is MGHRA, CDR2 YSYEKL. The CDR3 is CASSLTSDSYEQYF. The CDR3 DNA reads TGCGCCAGCAGCCTGACTAGCGATTCCTACGAGCAGTACTTC.

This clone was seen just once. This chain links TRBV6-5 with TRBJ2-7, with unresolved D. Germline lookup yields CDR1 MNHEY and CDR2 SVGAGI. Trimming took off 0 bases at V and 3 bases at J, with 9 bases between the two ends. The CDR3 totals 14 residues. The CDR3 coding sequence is TGTGCCAGCAGTTACTCAAGCGTCGACTACGAGCAGTACTTC. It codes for CASSYSSVDYEQYF.

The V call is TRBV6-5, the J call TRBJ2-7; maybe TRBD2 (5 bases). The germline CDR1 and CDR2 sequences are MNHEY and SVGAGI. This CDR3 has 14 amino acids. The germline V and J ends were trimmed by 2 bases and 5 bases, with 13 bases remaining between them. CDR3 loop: CASSYGGPENEQYF. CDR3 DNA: TGTGCCAGCAGTTACGGAGGACCAGAGAACGAGCAGTACTTC.

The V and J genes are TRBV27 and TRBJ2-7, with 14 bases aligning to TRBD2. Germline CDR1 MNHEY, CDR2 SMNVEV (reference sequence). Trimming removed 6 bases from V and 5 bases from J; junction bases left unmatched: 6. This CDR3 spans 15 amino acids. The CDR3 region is CASSSGLAGENEQYF. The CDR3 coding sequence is TGTGCCAGCAGCTCGGGACTAGCGGGGGAGAACGAGCAGTACTTC.

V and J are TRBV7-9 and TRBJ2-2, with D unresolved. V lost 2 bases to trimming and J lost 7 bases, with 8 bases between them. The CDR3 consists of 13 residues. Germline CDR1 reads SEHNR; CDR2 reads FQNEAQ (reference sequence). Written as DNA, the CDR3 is TGTGCCAGCAGCTTATCGGCAGGCGGGGAGCTGTTTTTT. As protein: CASSLSAGGELFF. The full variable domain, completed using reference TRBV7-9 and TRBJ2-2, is DTGVSQNPRHKITKRGQNVTFRCDPISEHNRLYWYRQTLGQGPEFLTYFQNEAQLEKSRLLSDRFSAERPKGSFSTLEIQRTEQGDSAMYLCASSLSAGGELFFGEGSRLTVL.

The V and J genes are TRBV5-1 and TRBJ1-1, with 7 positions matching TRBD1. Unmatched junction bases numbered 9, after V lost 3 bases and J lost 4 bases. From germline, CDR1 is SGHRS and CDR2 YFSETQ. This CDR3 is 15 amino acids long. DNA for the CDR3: TGCGCCAGCAGCTCGGACTCTTACAGGGGCACTGAAGCTTTCTTT. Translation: CASSSDSYRGTEAFF.

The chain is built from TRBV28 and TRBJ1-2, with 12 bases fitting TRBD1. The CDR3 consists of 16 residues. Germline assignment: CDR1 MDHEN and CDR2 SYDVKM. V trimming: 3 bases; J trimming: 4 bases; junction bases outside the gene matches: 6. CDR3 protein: CASSLGQGALPYGYTF. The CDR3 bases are TGTGCCAGCAGTTTGGGACAGGGGGCGCTCCCCTATGGCTACACCTTC.